This record concerns one T cell receptor beta chain sequence. Its antigen is unknown. TCRdb reprocessed the 5' RACE reads via MiXCR and lists one record per CDR3 protein. Here the sample spans about 400,000 distinct CDR3 sequences, roughly 17% being singletons. CDR1 and CDR2 from the germline V gene are MNHNS and SASEGT. CDR3 length: 13 residues. V lost 5 bases, J lost 9 bases, and 14 bases lay in between. These data come from a study of T-cell memory formation after mild COVID-19. On the study more broadly: TCR clusters were mostly confined to one donor each. Study-wide results and limits: Balance between CD4 and CD8 was seen in clones contracting day 15 to 85, and a CD4+ lean was seen in later expanders.

Sequencing used PBMCs or a T cell subset sorted from them (not recorded which). This chain connects TRBV6-1 to TRBJ1-5; no clear D gene. This TCR derives from a young man who had mild COVID-19 (a few samples of this study predate the infection). Cell type and time point are not known. The CDR3 is CASSLSAYLPQHF. As DNA, the CDR3 is TGTGCCAGCAGTCTGTCCGCTTATCTGCCCCAGCATTTT.